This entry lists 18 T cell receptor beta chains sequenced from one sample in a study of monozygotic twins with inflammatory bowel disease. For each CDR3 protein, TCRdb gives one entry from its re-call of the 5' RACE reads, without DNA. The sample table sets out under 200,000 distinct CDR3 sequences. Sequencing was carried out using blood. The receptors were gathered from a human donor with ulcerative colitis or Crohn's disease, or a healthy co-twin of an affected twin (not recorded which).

The CDR3 loop is CSANPSGRSGNEQFF. The gene calls are TRBV20-1 and TRBJ2-1; TCRdb indicates TRBD2, and absent DNA this call remains unverified. The CDR3 covers 15 residues. Per germline, CDR1 DFQATT and CDR2 SNEGSKA (reference sequence).

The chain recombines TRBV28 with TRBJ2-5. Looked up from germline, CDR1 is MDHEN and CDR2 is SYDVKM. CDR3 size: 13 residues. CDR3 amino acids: CATESLAQETQYF.

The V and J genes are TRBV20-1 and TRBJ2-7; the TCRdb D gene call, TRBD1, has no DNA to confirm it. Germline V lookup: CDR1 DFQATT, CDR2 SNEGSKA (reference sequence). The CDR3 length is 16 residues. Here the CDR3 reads CSAPPAVAGKSCEQYF.

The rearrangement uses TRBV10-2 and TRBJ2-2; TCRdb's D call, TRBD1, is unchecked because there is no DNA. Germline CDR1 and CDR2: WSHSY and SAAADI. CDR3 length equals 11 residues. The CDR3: CASSQGGELFF.

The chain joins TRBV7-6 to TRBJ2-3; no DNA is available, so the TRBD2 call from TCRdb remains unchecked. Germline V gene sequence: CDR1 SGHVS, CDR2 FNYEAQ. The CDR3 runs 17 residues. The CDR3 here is CASSSPSGGRPGDTQYF.

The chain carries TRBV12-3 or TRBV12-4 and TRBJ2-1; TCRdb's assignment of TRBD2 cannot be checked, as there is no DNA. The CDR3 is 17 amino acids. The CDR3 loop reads CASSPRSSGRVFNEQFF.

CDR3 sequence reads: CASSAGTGGTYEQYF. The V and J genes are TRBV9 and TRBJ2-7; checking the TCRdb D call of TRBD1 is not possible without DNA. In germline, CDR1 is SGDLS, CDR2 YYNGEE. This CDR3 region has 15 residues.

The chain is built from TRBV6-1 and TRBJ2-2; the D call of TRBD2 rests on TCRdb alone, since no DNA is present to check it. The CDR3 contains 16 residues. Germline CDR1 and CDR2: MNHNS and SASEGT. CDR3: CASQETSGSSTGELFF.

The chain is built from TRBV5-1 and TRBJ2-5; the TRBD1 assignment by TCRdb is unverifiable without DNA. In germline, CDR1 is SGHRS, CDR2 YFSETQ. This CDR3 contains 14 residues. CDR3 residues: CASSFGTGQETQYF. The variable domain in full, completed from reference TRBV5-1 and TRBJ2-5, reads KAGVTQTPRYLIKTRGQQVTLSCSPISGHRSVSWYQQTPGQGLQFLFEYFSETQRNKGNFPGRFSGRQFSNSRSEMNVSTLELGDSALYLCASSFGTGQETQYFGPGTRLLVL.

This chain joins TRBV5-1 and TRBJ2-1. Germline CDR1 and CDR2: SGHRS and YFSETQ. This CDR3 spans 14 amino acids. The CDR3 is CASSFSELYNEQFF.

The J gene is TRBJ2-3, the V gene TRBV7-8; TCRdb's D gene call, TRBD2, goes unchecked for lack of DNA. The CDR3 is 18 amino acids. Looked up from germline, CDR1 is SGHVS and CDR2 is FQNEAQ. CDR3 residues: CASSPSRLTSGSTDTQYF.

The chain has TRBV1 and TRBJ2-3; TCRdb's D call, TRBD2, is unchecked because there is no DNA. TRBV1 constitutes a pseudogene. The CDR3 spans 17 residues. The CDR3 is CTSPTSGGPRSGYTQYF.

The chain's CDR3 is CASSLTVHQPQHF. This chain connects TRBV12-3 or TRBV12-4 to TRBJ1-5. The CDR3 has 13 residues.

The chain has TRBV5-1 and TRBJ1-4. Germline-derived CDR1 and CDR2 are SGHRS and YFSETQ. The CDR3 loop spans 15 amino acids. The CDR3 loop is CASSTSEGGDEKLFF.

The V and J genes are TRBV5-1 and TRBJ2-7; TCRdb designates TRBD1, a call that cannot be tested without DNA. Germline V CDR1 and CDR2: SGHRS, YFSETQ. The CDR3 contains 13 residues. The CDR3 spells CASSARQGGEQYF. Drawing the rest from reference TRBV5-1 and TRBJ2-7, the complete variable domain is KAGVTQTPRYLIKTRGQQVTLSCSPISGHRSVSWYQQTPGQGLQFLFEYFSETQRNKGNFPGRFSGRQFSNSRSEMNVSTLELGDSALYLCASSARQGGEQYFGPGTRLTVT.

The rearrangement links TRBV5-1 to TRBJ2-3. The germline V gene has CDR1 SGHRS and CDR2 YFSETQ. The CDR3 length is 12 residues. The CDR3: CASSYKRDTQYF.

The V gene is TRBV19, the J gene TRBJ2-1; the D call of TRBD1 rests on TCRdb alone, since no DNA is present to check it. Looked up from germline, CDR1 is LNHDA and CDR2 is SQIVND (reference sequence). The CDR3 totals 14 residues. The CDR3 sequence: CASGPGQIYNEQFF. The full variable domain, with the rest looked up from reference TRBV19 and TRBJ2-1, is DGGITQSPKYLFRKEGQNVTLSCEQNLNHDAMYWYRQDPGQGLRLIYYSQIVNDFQKGDIAEGYSVSREKKESFPLTVTSAQKNPTAFYLCASGPGQIYNEQFFGPGTRLTVL.

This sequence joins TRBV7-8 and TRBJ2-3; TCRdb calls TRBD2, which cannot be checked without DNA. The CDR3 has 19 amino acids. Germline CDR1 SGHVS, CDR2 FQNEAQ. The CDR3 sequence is CASSLGTGTSGRGADTQYF.